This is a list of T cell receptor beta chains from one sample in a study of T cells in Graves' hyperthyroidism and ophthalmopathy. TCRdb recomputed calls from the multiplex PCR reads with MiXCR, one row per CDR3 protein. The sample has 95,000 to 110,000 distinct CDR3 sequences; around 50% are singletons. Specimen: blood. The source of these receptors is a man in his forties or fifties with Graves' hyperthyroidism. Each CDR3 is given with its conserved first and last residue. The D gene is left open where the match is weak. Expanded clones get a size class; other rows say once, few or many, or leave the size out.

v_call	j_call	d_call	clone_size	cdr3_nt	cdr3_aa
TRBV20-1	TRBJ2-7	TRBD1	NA	TGCAGTGCTATGACAGGGAACACCGGGGAGCTGTACTTC	CSAMTGNTGELYF
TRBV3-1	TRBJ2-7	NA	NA	TGTGCCAGCAGCTCGGGACACACGAAGGGCGAGCAGTACTTC	CASSSGHTKGEQYF
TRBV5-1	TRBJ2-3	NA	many	TGCGCCAGCAGCCTAGGACCCGCTGCGACAGATACGCAGTATTTT	CASSLGPAATDTQYF
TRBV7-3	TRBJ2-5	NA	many	TGTGCCAGCAGCTTAACACCGGGACGGACAGAGACCCAGTACTTC	CASSLTPGRTETQYF
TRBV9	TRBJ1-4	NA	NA	TGTGCCAGCAGCGTAGGAGGACTACTCGAGAACAATGAAAAACTGTTTTTT	CASSVGGLLENNEKLFF
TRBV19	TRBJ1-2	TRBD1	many	TGTGCCAGTAGTCTGTTGGGACAGTTCTATGGCTACACCTTC	CASSLLGQFYGYTF
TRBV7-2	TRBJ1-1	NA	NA	TGTGCCAGCCAGACAGGTCCTCTCACTGAAGCTTTCTTT	CASQTGPLTEAFF
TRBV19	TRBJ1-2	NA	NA	TGTGCCAGTAGTCTAACAGGGAGAGGCTACACCTTC	CASSLTGRGYTF
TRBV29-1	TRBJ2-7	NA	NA	TGCAGCGTTGTCGGCCTGAAGGAGCAGTACTTC	CSVVGLKEQYF
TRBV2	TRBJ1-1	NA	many	TGTGCCAGCAGTGAAGTCATTGGAGCTTTCTTT	CASSEVIGAFF